These 3 T cell receptor beta chains were all obtained from the same sample, sequenced in a study of T cells after yellow fever vaccination. TCRdb itself ran the 5' RACE reads through MiXCR, one entry per CDR3 protein. In the table there are approximately 15,000 distinct CDR3 sequences, approximately 7% of which are singletons. The sequencing used PBMCs, either bulk or a sorted T-cell subset (CD4+, CD8+, memory, or dextramer-sorted; not recorded which), collected on the day of the yellow fever booster vaccination. The receptors originated from a man between 18 and 29 years old who received the YFV17D yellow fever vaccine.

This clonotype has a count of ten or more. The chain has TRBV7-3 and TRBJ1-1; D is ambiguous. CDR1 is SGHTA, CDR2 FQGTGA, per germline. The CDR3 covers 16 residues. Trimming took 5 bases from V and 0 from J, leaving 16 bases between them. The CDR3 reads CASSKGATRMNTEAFF. DNA of the CDR3: TGTGCCAGCAGCAAGGGAGCAACTAGAATGAACACTGAAGCTTTCTTT.

There are a few counts of this clonotype. The V call is TRBV10-2, the J call TRBJ2-7; no reliable D call. The CDR3 is 11 residues long. V dropped 8 bases and J dropped 2 bases, with 7 bases sitting between them. The germline V gene has CDR1 WSHSY and CDR2 SAAADI. The CDR3 protein is CASGSPYEQYF. The DNA of the CDR3 is TGCGCCAGCGGGTCCCCCTACGAGCAGTACTTC.

This clonotype counts as medium-sized (0.01 to 0.1%). This chain joins TRBV5-1 and TRBJ2-1, with unresolved D. CDR1 is SGHRS and CDR2 is YFSETQ in the germline V gene. CDR3 length equals 12 residues. Trimming took 0 bases from V and 8 from J, leaving 6 bases between them. CDR3 in amino acids: CASSLVSHEQFF. The CDR3 nucleotides read TGCGCCAGCAGCTTGGTCAGTCATGAGCAGTTCTTC.